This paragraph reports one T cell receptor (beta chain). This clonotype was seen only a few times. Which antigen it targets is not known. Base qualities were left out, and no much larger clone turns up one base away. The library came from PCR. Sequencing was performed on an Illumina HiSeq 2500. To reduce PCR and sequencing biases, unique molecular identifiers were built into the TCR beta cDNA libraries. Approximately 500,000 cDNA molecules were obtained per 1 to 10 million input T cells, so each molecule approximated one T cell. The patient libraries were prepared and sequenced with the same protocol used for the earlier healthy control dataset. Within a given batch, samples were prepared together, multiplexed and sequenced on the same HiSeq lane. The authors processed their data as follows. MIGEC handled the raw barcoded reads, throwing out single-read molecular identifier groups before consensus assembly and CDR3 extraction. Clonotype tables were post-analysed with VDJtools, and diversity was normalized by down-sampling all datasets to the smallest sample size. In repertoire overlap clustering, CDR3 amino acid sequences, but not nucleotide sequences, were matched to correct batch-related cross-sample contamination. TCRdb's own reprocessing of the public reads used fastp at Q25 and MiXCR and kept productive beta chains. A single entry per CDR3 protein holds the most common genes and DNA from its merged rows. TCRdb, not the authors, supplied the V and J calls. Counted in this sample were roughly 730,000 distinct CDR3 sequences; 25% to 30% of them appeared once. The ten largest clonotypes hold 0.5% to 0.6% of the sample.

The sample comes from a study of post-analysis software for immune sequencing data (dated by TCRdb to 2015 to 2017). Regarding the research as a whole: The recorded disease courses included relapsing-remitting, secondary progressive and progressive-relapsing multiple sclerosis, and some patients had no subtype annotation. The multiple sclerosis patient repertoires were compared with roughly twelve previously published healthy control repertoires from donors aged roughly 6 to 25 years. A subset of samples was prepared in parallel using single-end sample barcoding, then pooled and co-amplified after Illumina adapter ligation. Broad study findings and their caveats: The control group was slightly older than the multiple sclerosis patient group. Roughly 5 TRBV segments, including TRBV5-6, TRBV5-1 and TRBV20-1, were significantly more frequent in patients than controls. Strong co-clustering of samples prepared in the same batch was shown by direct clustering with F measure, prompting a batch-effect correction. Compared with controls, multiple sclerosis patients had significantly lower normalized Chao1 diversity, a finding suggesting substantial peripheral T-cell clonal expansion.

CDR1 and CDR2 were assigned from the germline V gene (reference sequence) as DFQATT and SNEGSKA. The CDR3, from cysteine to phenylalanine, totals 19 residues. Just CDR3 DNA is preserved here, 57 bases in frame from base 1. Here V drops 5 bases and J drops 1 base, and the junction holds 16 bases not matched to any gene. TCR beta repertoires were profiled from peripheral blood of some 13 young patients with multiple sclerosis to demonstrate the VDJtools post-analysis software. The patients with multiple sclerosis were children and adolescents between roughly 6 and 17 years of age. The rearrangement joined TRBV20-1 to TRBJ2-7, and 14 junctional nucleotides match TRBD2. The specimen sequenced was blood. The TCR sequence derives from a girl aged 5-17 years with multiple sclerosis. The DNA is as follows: TGCAGTGCTGGGGGCCGCCCCGGGACTAGCGGGAGTAGATCCTACGAGCAGTACTTC. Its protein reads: CSAGGRPGTSGSRSYEQYF.